These 23 T cell receptor beta chains came from one sample sequenced in a study of cytomegalovirus exposure and HLA in healthy donors. Primers for the PCR totalled 60 Vbeta and 13 Jbeta. The method was immunoSEQ multiplex PCR; TCRdb's version includes in-frame clones alone and lacks a portion of them. Of 70,000 to 95,000 clones listed, approximately 56% are singletons. The specimen was PBMCs. These receptor sequences come from a woman aged 25 to 39 in good health and CMV-seropositive.

The gene calls are TRBV10-1 and TRBJ1-2; possibly TRBD1 for D (6 bases). This CDR3 contains 12 residues. Germline CDR1 WNHNN, CDR2 SYGVQD (reference sequence). V shed 3 bases and J shed 8 bases, with 10 bases lying between them. The CDR3 nucleotides are TGCGCCAGCAGTGAAAGTAGGGGGGGCTACACCTTC. Residues: CASSESRGGYTF.

The rearrangement joins TRBV19 to TRBJ2-7; TRBD1 is a possible D gene (7 bases). Trimming cost V 5 bases and J 2 bases, with 19 bases left between them. The length of the CDR3 is 16 residues. The germline V gene has CDR1 LNHDA and CDR2 SQIVND (reference sequence). CDR3 amino acids: CASSAPTGRRTYEQYF. For the CDR3, the DNA is TGTGCCAGTAGTGCGCCGACAGGGAGGAGGACCTACGAGCAGTACTTC.

This clone was counted between two and nine times. The rearrangement uses TRBV30 and TRBJ1-2, with TRBD1 as a possible D gene (6 bases). Germline V gives CDR1 GTSNPN, CDR2 SVGIG (reference sequence). V was shortened by 2 bases and J by 13 bases, with 17 bases between the two germline ends. CDR3 length: 12 residues. DNA for the CDR3: TGTGCCTGGAGTACACAAACAGGGCCAGGCACCTTC. This sequence encodes CAWSTQTGPGTF.

The CDR3 nucleotides are TGTGCCAGCAGCTCGGGGGGGAACCCTTACGAGCAGTACTTC. It encodes CASSSGGNPYEQYF. This sequence joins TRBV7-3 and TRBJ2-7, with 8 bases that match TRBD2. The CDR3 sequence is 14 residues long. V dropped 4 bases and J dropped 4; count of bases not matched to a gene: 6. CDR1 and CDR2 from the germline V gene are SGHTA and FQGTGA.

V is TRBV11-2 and J is TRBJ2-4; no clear D gene. Per germline, CDR1 SGHAT and CDR2 FQNNGV. This CDR3 has 16 amino acids. The V and J ends lost 0 bases and 6 bases respectively, with 15 bases between them. CDR3 in amino acids: CASSLEQTFSSNIQYF. CDR3 nucleotides: TGTGCCAGCAGCTTAGAACAGACCTTTTCATCAAACATTCAGTACTTC.

This chain joins TRBV5-1 and TRBJ1-6; D is perhaps TRBD1 (6 bases). CDR3 size: 14 residues. V was trimmed by 0 bases and J by 6 bases, leaving 7 bases between them. Germline loops: CDR1 SGHRS, CDR2 YFSETQ. CDR3 nucleotide sequence: TGCGCCAGCAGCTTGGACAGGGTTAATTCACCCCTCCACTTT. As protein: CASSLDRVNSPLHF.

This chain links TRBV6-5 with TRBJ1-4; 7 bases match TRBD1. The V segment lost 5 bases and the J segment 8 bases; nucleotides outside the gene matches: 8. The germline gives CDR1 MNHEY, CDR2 SVGAGI. The CDR3 is 14 amino acids. CDR3 DNA sequence: TGTGCCAGCAGTCATGACAGGGTGGGAGAAAAACTGTTTTTT. It specifies CASSHDRVGEKLFF.

This clone was seen a few times. The V gene is TRBV5-1, the J gene TRBJ1-2, with D maybe TRBD1 (5 bases). The CDR3 consists of 14 residues. V was cut by 0 bases and J by 8 bases, with 14 bases left in between. CDR1 and CDR2 from the germline V gene are SGHRS and YFSETQ. The chain's CDR3 is CASSLGQPGGGYTF. Here the CDR3 DNA reads TGCGCCAGCAGCTTGGGGCAGCCCGGGGGAGGCTACACCTTC.

V usage is TRBV5-6 and J usage is TRBJ1-3; D might be TRBD1 (6 bases). The germline gives CDR1 SGHDT, CDR2 YYEEEE. V was clipped by 0 bases and J by 0 bases, with 16 bases between them. This CDR3 region has 18 residues. For the CDR3, the DNA is TGTGCCAGCAGCTTGGGAGGGGGACCGACCGTCTCTGGAAACACCATATATTTT. Protein product: CASSLGGGPTVSGNTIYF.

This clone was counted a few times. The V gene is TRBV6-1, the J gene TRBJ1-2; TRBD1 aligns across 8 bases. The CDR3 has 15 amino acids. Trimming took 1 base from V and 8 from J; bases not matched to a gene: 9. CDR1 is MNHNS, CDR2 SASEGT, per germline. The CDR3 DNA follows: TGTGCCAGCAGTGAAGGTCTAGGACAGGGATTCGGCTACACCTTC. Its translation is CASSEGLGQGFGYTF.

This clone was seen a few times. The J gene is TRBJ1-4, the V gene TRBV4-1; 8 nucleotides align to TRBD1. The V and J ends lost 3 bases and 5 bases, in that order; junction bases with no gene match: 8. Germline V gene lookup returns CDR1 MGHRA and CDR2 YSYEKL. The CDR3 consists of 16 residues. The CDR3 region is CASSHAPGQVNEKLFF. The CDR3 DNA is TGCGCCAGCAGCCACGCTCCGGGACAGGTCAATGAAAAACTGTTTTTT.

V and J are TRBV5-1 and TRBJ2-1; D possibly corresponds to TRBD1 (5 bases). CDR3 size: 14 residues. V gave up 0 bases and J gave up 7 bases, with 11 bases separating them. Germline-derived CDR1 and CDR2 are SGHRS and YFSETQ. The CDR3 sequence is CASSLEAGKNEQFF. CDR3 sequence (DNA): TGCGCCAGCAGCTTGGAGGCAGGGAAAAATGAGCAGTTCTTC.

The chain uses TRBV15 and TRBJ2-1, with TRBD2 as a possible D gene (6 bases). V was cut by 9 bases and J by 0 bases, with 12 bases left in between. The CDR3 is made up of 14 amino acids. In germline, CDR1 is LNHNV, CDR2 YYDKDF (reference sequence). The CDR3 here is CATGGKNSYNEQFF. The CDR3 bases are TGTGCCACTGGGGGGAAGAACTCCTACAATGAGCAGTTCTTC.

The rearrangement joins TRBV6-1 to TRBJ1-4, with unresolved D. The germline V gene encodes CDR1 MNHNS and CDR2 SASEGT. This CDR3 region has 14 residues. V was trimmed by 7 bases and J by 0 bases, leaving 9 bases between them. CDR3 sequence: CASMRVATNEKLFF. The CDR3 DNA sequence: TGTGCCAGCATGAGGGTGGCAACTAATGAAAAACTGTTTTTT.

The chain combines TRBV19 with TRBJ2-5; TRBD1 matches at 7 bases. The CDR3 contains 15 residues. Germline trimming cut 2 bases from V and 5 bases from J; bases unmatched to any gene: 8. Germline V gene lookup returns CDR1 LNHDA and CDR2 SQIVND (reference sequence). The CDR3 loop is CASSIRHRGQETQYF. CDR3 in DNA: TGTGCCAGTAGTATAAGGCACAGGGGCCAGGAGACCCAGTACTTC. The variable domain in full, completed from reference TRBV19 and TRBJ2-5, reads DGGITQSPKYLFRKEGQNVTLSCEQNLNHDAMYWYRQDPGQGLRLIYYSQIVNDFQKGDIAEGYSVSREKKESFPLTVTSAQKNPTAFYLCASSIRHRGQETQYFGPGTRLLVL.

The chain carries TRBV28 and TRBJ2-7; unclear D gene. The germline gives CDR1 MDHEN, CDR2 SYDVKM. The CDR3 is 13 residues long. Trimming shortened V by 3 bases and J by 2 bases, and 8 bases separated the two germline ends. This CDR3 reads CASSFYAAYEQYF. CDR3 sequence (DNA): TGTGCCAGCAGTTTTTATGCAGCCTACGAGCAGTACTTC.

V and J are TRBV7-2 and TRBJ1-4; perhaps TRBD1 as D (6 bases). The ends were cut back, 8 bases at V and 4 bases at J, with 11 bases in the middle. The CDR3 loop spans 13 amino acids. Germline V gene data show CDR1 as SGHTA and CDR2 as FQGNSA. The CDR3: CASSRGGNEKLFF. The CDR3 nucleotides read TGTGCCAGCTCGCGAGGGGGTAATGAAAAACTGTTTTTT.

The V and J genes are TRBV5-1 and TRBJ2-6; 9 bases map to TRBD1. Trimming at V came to 4 bases and at J to 0 bases, leaving 8 bases not matched to a gene. This CDR3 is 18 amino acids long. CDR1 is SGHRS, CDR2 YFSETQ, per germline. CDR3 sequence: CASSLPGQGRSGANVLTF. The CDR3 DNA reads TGCGCCAGCAGCCTGCCGGGACAGGGACGCTCTGGGGCCAACGTCCTGACTTTC. Supplemented by reference TRBV5-1 and TRBJ2-6, the full variable domain reads KAGVTQTPRYLIKTRGQQVTLSCSPISGHRSVSWYQQTPGQGLQFLFEYFSETQRNKGNFPGRFSGRQFSNSRSEMNVSTLELGDSALYLCASSLPGQGRSGANVLTFGAGSRLTVL.

The V call is TRBV6-5, the J call TRBJ1-5; 10 bases agree with TRBD1. Germline-derived CDR1 and CDR2 are MNHEY and SVGAGI. The junction had 3 bases not matched to a gene; V was cut back by 6 bases and J by 7 bases. The CDR3 runs 13 residues. This CDR3 reads CASRTGGGQPQHF. The CDR3 DNA is TGTGCCAGCAGGACAGGGGGCGGGCAGCCCCAGCATTTT.

Here the CDR3 DNA reads TGTGCCAGCAGCTTGAACAGGGGGCGCACTGAAGCTTTCTTT. Translated, it gives CASSLNRGRTEAFF. The genes are TRBV5-4 and TRBJ1-1, with TRBD1 matching over 9 bases. J gave up 4 bases and V 1 base, and 2 bases lay outside the gene matches. CDR1 and CDR2 (germline): SGHNT, YYREEE (reference sequence). This CDR3 contains 14 residues. Full variable domain (missing parts from reference TRBV5-4 and TRBJ1-1): ETGVTQSPTHLIKTRGQQVTLRCSSQSGHNTVSWYQQALGQGPQFIFQYYREEENGRGNFPPRFSGLQFPNYSSELNVNALELDDSALYLCASSLNRGRTEAFFGQGTRLTVV.

The gene calls are TRBV27 and TRBJ2-7, with 8 positions matching TRBD1. Germline-derived CDR1 and CDR2 are MNHEY and SMNVEV (reference sequence). Trimming at V came to 6 bases and at J to 3 bases, leaving 7 bases not matched to a gene. The CDR3 extends over 14 amino acids. CDR3 nucleotides: TGTGCCAGCAGCTCCGGGACAGGCTTCTACGAGCAGTACTTC. Translated: CASSSGTGFYEQYF.

This clone has a handful of counts. The V call is TRBV6-1, the J call TRBJ1-2; 9 nucleotides match TRBD1. Germline-derived CDR1 and CDR2 are MNHNS and SASEGT. With 2 bases clipped from V and 3 bases from J, the junction kept 7 bases outside the gene matches. The CDR3 is 16 residues long. The CDR3 sequence is CASSETGGSRDYGYTF. The DNA for the CDR3 is TGTGCCAGCAGTGAAACAGGGGGCTCTAGGGACTATGGCTACACCTTC.

The chain carries TRBV19 and TRBJ1-1; TRBD1 agrees at 10 bases. The CDR3 loop spans 12 amino acids. CDR1 and CDR2 from the germline V gene are LNHDA and SQIVND (reference sequence). V lost 9 bases to trimming and J lost 11 bases; unmatched junction nucleotides: 9. CDR3 protein: CASRDRGGEAFF. The DNA for the CDR3 is TGTGCCAGCAGGGACAGGGGAGGCGAGGCTTTCTTT.